This section outlines one T cell receptor (beta chain) sequence together with its context. Its target is not known. The CDR3 has 15 residues. Trimming took 1 base from V and 7 from J, leaving 14 bases between them. Germline V gene data show CDR1 as MNHNS and CDR2 as SASEGT. The record originates from a study of cytomegalovirus exposure and HLA in healthy donors. Across the study: Previous work identified 117 million unique TCR beta sequences from around 200 million T cells. The study, taken as a whole, reports: In terms of immune exposure information, only CMV serostatus was available. In a later analysis, at a false discovery rate of 0.05, 15,000 to 20,000 TCR beta sequences matched HLA alleles.

13 Jbeta primers and 60 Vbeta primers were used for the PCR. Assay: immunoSEQ multiplex PCR; the TCRdb copy retains only in-frame clones and omits some. In the table there are 120,000 or so clones, more than 60% of which are singletons. The receptor was derived from a woman aged 40-49 years in good health and CMV-seropositive. Sequencing used PBMCs. V gene TRBV6-1 combines with J gene TRBJ1-5; D perhaps matches TRBD1 (5 bases). The CDR3 reads CASSEEEGYRQPQHF. DNA for the CDR3: TGTGCCAGCAGTGAAGAGGAGGGGTATCGGCAGCCCCAGCATTTT.